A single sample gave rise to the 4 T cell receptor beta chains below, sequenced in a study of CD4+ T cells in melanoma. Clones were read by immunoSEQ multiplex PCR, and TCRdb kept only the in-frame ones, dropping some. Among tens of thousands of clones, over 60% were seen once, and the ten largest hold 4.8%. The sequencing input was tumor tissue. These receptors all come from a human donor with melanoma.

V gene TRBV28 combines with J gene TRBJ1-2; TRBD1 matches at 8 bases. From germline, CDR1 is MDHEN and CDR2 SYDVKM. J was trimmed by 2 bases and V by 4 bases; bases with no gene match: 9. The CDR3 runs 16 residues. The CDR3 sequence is CASSSLETGENYGYTF. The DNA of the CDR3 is TGTGCCAGCAGTTCCCTTGAGACAGGGGAGAACTATGGCTACACCTTC.

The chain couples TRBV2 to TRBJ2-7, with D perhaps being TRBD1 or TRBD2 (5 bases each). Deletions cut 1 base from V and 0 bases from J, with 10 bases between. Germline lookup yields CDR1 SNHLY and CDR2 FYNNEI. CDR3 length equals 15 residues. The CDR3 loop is CASSEDAGSSYEQYF. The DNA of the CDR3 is TGTGCCAGCAGTGAAGACGCAGGGAGCTCCTACGAGCAGTACTTC.

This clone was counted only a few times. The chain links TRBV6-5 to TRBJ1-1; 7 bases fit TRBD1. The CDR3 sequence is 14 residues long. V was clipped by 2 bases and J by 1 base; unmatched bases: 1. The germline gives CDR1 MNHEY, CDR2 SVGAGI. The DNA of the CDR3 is TGTGCCAGCAGTTACAGGGGGCGGAACACTGAAGCTTTCTTT. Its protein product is CASSYRGRNTEAFF.

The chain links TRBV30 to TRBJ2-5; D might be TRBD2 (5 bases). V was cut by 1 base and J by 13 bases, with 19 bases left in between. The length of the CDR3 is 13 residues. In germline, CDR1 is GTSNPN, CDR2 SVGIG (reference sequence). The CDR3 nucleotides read TGTGCCTGGAGTGAACTAGAGTTACGACCCTTGTACTTC. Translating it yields CAWSELELRPLYF. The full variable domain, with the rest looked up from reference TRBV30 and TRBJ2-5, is SQTIHQWPATLVQPVGSPLSLECTVEGTSNPNLYWYRQAAGRGLQLLFYSVGIGQISSEVPQNLSASRPQDRQFILSSKKLLLSDSGFYLCAWSELELRPLYFGPGTRLLVL.